The 9 T cell receptor beta chains reported below all come from one sample, sequenced in a study of CD8+ T cells in alopecia areata. Extracted from the samples, RNA was reverse transcribed into cDNA to serve as the sequencing template. TCRdb's table, derived via immunoSEQ multiplex PCR, lists solely in-frame clones and lacks some. The sample lists some 200,000 clones; around three fifths were seen once. The material sequenced was CD8+ T cells sorted from blood. These receptors were obtained from a human donor in good health.

V is TRBV7-9 and J is TRBJ1-1; D might be TRBD1 (5 bases). This CDR3 contains 12 residues. Germline V gene data show CDR1 as SEHNR and CDR2 as FQNEAQ (reference sequence). The V and J ends lost 5 bases and 7 bases respectively, with 11 bases between them. CDR3: CASSPNRGEAFF. The CDR3 bases are TGTGCCAGCAGCCCCAATAGGGGTGAAGCTTTCTTT. The full variable domain, with the rest looked up from reference TRBV7-9 and TRBJ1-1, is DTGVSQNPRHKITKRGQNVTFRCDPISEHNRLYWYRQTLGQGPEFLTYFQNEAQLEKSRLLSDRFSAERPKGSFSTLEIQRTEQGDSAMYLCASSPNRGEAFFGQGTRLTVV.

This clone was found a few times. V and J are TRBV19 and TRBJ1-1; unclear D gene. The CDR3 loop spans 15 amino acids. V lost 3 bases and J lost 4, with 15 bases in between. The germline V gene has CDR1 LNHDA and CDR2 SQIVND (reference sequence). DNA of the CDR3: TGTGCCAGTAGTATTAAGGGCTCGGGAGGCACTGAAGCTTTCTTT. Its protein is CASSIKGSGGTEAFF.

The chain links TRBV28 to TRBJ2-5, with a possible D match to TRBD2 (5 bases). Germline V gene lookup returns CDR1 MDHEN and CDR2 SYDVKM. This CDR3 comprises 12 residues. Trimming pared 8 bases from V and 2 bases from J, leaving 9 bases between. The CDR3 DNA sequence: TGTGCCAGCCGAGGACTGCAAGAGACCCAGTACTTC. Translating gives CASRGLQETQYF.

This sequence joins TRBV10-3 and TRBJ2-3; D might be TRBD2 (6 bases). The CDR3 is 19 residues long. The germline V and J ends were trimmed by 0 bases and 0 bases, with 19 bases remaining between them. Germline CDR1 and CDR2: ENHRY and SYGVKD. CDR3 sequence reads: CAISESNTGRTTSTDTQYF. CDR3 nucleotide sequence: TGTGCCATCAGTGAGTCGAATACTGGCAGGACTACTAGCACAGATACGCAGTATTTT.

V usage is TRBV9 and J usage is TRBJ1-1; a weak D match, TRBD1 (5 bases). Germline V gene data show CDR1 as SGDLS and CDR2 as YYNGEE. The CDR3 sequence is 14 residues long. V dropped 4 bases and J dropped 9 bases, with 19 bases sitting between them. CDR3 DNA sequence: TGTGCCAGCAGCAATCCAGATGACTGGGACCAAGCTTTCTTT. This translates into CASSNPDDWDQAFF.

This chain uses TRBV4-1 with TRBJ1-1; D is ambiguous. With 1 base removed from V and 0 bases from J, the gap between germline ends came to 6 bases. Germline CDR1 reads MGHRA; CDR2 reads YSYEKL. The CDR3 is 14 amino acids. CDR3 amino acids: CASSQVDLNTEAFF. Here the CDR3 DNA reads TGCGCCAGCAGCCAAGTTGATCTGAACACTGAAGCTTTCTTT.

There are a few counts of this clone. The chain carries TRBV7-9 and TRBJ1-2, with D possibly being TRBD1 (5 bases). This CDR3 has 15 residues. Germline CDR1 SEHNR, CDR2 FQNEAQ (reference sequence). V was shortened by 3 bases and J by 2 bases, with 13 bases between the two germline ends. The CDR3 DNA is TGTGCCAGCAGCTTCCCCCAGGAGGGGAACTATGGCTACACCTTC. Amino acids: CASSFPQEGNYGYTF.

The chain is built from TRBV5-4 and TRBJ1-1, with 8 bases identical to TRBD1. Germline CDR1 is SGHNT and CDR2 is YYREEE (reference sequence). V was pared by 5 bases and J by 0 bases, with 3 bases of the junction left unmatched. This CDR3 region has 14 residues. CDR3 region: CASRLTGVNTEAFF. The CDR3, as DNA: TGTGCCAGCAGACTGACAGGGGTGAACACTGAAGCTTTCTTT.

The chain has TRBV7-9 and TRBJ1-1, with D tentatively TRBD1 (5 bases). The length of the CDR3 is 14 residues. V lost 5 bases and J lost 7, with 17 bases in between. The germline CDR1 and CDR2 sequences are SEHNR and FQNEAQ (reference sequence). The CDR3 DNA reads as TGTGCCAGCAGCCCACAGGTGTGGCCAATTGAAGCTTTCTTT. Protein sequence: CASSPQVWPIEAFF.